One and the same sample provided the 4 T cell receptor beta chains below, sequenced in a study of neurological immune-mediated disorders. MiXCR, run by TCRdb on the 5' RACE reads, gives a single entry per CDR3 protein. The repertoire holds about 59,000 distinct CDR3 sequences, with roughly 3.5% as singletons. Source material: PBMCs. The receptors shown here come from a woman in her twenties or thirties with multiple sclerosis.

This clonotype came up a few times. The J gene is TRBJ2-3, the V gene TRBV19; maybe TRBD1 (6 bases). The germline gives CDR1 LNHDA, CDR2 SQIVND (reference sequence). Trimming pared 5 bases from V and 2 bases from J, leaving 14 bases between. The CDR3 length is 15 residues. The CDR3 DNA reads TGTGCCAGTAGTCTGGGGCAGGGGTACACAGATACGCAGTATTTT. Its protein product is CASSLGQGYTDTQYF.

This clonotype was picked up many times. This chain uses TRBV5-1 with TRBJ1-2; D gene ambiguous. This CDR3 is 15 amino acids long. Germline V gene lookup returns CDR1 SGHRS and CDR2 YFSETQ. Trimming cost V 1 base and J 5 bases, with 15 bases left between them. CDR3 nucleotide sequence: TGCGCCAGCAGCTTGCAAGGAGGGAAGGAGTATGGCTACACCTTC. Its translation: CASSLQGGKEYGYTF.

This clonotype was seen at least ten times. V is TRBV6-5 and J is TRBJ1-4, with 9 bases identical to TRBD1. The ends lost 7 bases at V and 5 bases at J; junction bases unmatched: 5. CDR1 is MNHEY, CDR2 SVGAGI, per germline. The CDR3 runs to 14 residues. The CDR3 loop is CASTGTGKNEKLFF. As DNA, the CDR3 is TGTGCCAGCACCGGGACAGGGAAGAATGAAAAACTGTTTTTT.

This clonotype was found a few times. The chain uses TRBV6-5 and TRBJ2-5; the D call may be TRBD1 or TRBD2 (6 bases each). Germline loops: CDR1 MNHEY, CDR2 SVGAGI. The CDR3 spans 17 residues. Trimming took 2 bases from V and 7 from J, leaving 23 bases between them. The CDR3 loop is CASSYRPRMGGKGTQYF. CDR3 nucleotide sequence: TGTGCCAGCAGTTACAGGCCACGGATGGGGGGCAAGGGGACCCAGTACTTC.